These 22 T cell receptor beta chains came from one sample sequenced in a study of cytomegalovirus exposure and HLA in healthy donors. Primers for the PCR totalled 60 Vbeta and 13 Jbeta. Some clones are missing from TCRdb's copy, which holds only in-frame ones; the method was immunoSEQ multiplex PCR. The table shows 120,000 or so clones, with about 62% occurring only once. Sequenced material: PBMCs. The receptor source for this set is a woman aged 40 to 50 in good health and CMV-seropositive.

This chain connects TRBV6-5 to TRBJ2-7; the match to TRBD1 covers 12 bases. CDR1 MNHEY and CDR2 SVGAGI come from the germline V gene. The J segment lost 4 bases and the V segment lost 10 bases, leaving 8 bases of the junction unmatched. The CDR3 is 14 residues long. This CDR3 is CATRGQGARYEQYF. The CDR3 coding sequence is TGTGCCACCCGGGGACAGGGGGCGAGGTACGAGCAGTACTTC.

The sample holds a few counts of this clone. The genes are TRBV19 and TRBJ1-3; D is unclear. Germline CDR1 is LNHDA and CDR2 is SQIVND (reference sequence). Deletions cut 3 bases from V and 4 bases from J, with 13 bases between. The CDR3 runs 15 residues. The CDR3 DNA follows: TGTGCCAGTAGTATGAGGCACCAAGCGGGAAACACCATATATTTT. This translates into CASSMRHQAGNTIYF.

The J gene is TRBJ1-6, the V gene TRBV6-5; TRBD1 is a possible D gene (5 bases). The length of the CDR3 is 15 residues. The V gene lost 2 bases and the J gene lost 9 bases, with 14 bases spanning the gap. Germline V lookup: CDR1 MNHEY, CDR2 SVGAGI. CDR3 in DNA: TGTGCCAGCAGTTACCAGGGACCGGGGGGTTCACCCCTCCACTTT. Protein: CASSYQGPGGSPLHF.

V gene TRBV19 combines with J gene TRBJ1-5, with D possibly matching TRBD1 (5 bases). The V end lost 11 bases, the J end lost 2 bases, and 10 bases lay between the germline ends. CDR3 size: 12 residues. Germline CDR1 reads LNHDA; CDR2 reads SQIVND (reference sequence). The CDR3: CAVGGGNQPQHF. CDR3 coding DNA: TGTGCCGTGGGAGGGGGCAATCAGCCCCAGCATTTT. Filled out from reference TRBV19 and TRBJ1-5, the complete variable domain reads DGGITQSPKYLFRKEGQNVTLSCEQNLNHDAMYWYRQDPGQGLRLIYYSQIVNDFQKGDIAEGYSVSREKKESFPLTVTSAQKNPTAFYLCAVGGGNQPQHFGDGTRLSIL.

The chain links TRBV7-9 to TRBJ1-1; D unresolved. This CDR3 is 13 amino acids long. V lost 2 bases to trimming and J lost 1 base, with 5 bases between them. Germline V gene lookup returns CDR1 SEHNR and CDR2 FQNEAQ (reference sequence). The DNA for the CDR3 is TGTGCCAGCAGCTTACAGGAGAACACTGAAGCTTTCTTT. Its protein is CASSLQENTEAFF.

This clone was counted once. V and J are TRBV6-4 and TRBJ2-3; a weak D match, TRBD2 (5 bases). Germline values: CDR1 MRHNA, CDR2 SNTAGT. V shed 2 bases and J shed 0 bases, with 12 bases lying between them. This CDR3 has 16 residues. DNA of the CDR3: TGTGCCAGCAGTGACAGCGGCGGTGGTAGCACAGATACGCAGTATTTT. Protein sequence: CASSDSGGGSTDTQYF.

The chain has TRBV30 and TRBJ2-5; no definite D call. V was cut by 1 base and J by 5 bases, with 14 bases left in between. The CDR3 consists of 14 residues. Germline V gene lookup returns CDR1 GTSNPN and CDR2 SVGIG (reference sequence). The DNA for the CDR3 is TGTGCCTGGAGTGGGAGACGGGTAACGGAGACCCAGTACTTC. This encodes CAWSGRRVTETQYF.

V is TRBV28 and J is TRBJ2-3; a possible D gene is TRBD1 (7 bases). The germline gives CDR1 MDHEN, CDR2 SYDVKM. Trimming took off 6 bases at V and 1 base at J, with 20 bases between the two ends. The CDR3 contains 17 residues. CDR3 protein: CASRPEEGARGTDTQYF. CDR3 nucleotide sequence: TGTGCCAGCAGGCCCGAGGAGGGGGCTAGGGGCACAGATACGCAGTATTTT.

The chain links TRBV10-3 to TRBJ2-5, with D possibly TRBD2 on 6 matching bases. With 5 bases removed from V and 2 bases from J, the gap between germline ends came to 15 bases. Germline assignment: CDR1 ENHRY and CDR2 SYGVKD. The CDR3 spans 15 residues. The CDR3 here is CAISHSGGKQETQYF. For the CDR3, the DNA is TGTGCCATCAGTCACTCTGGGGGGAAACAAGAGACCCAGTACTTC.

This chain connects TRBV10-2 to TRBJ1-2, with D possibly being TRBD1 (6 bases). The V gene lost 3 bases and the J gene lost 5 bases, with 10 bases spanning the gap. This CDR3 region has 13 residues. Germline V CDR1 and CDR2: WSHSY, SAAADI. For the CDR3, the DNA is TGCGCCAGCAGTGAAACAGGGTTTTATGGCTACACCTTC. Translated, it gives CASSETGFYGYTF.

This rearrangement joins TRBV11-3 to TRBJ2-1, with 12 bases fitting TRBD2. The CDR3 is made up of 18 amino acids. Germline loops: CDR1 SGHNT, CDR2 YENEEA. Trimming removed 3 bases from V and 6 bases from J; junction bases left unmatched: 12. Here the CDR3 reads CASSFEGLAGGPVNEQFF. CDR3 nucleotide sequence: TGTGCCAGCAGCTTTGAGGGGCTAGCGGGGGGGCCGGTCAATGAGCAGTTCTTC.

This clone was observed a handful of times. The chain employs TRBV29-1 and TRBJ1-2; the match to TRBD1 covers 10 bases. Unmatched junction bases numbered 2, after V lost 8 bases and J lost 2 bases. The CDR3 runs to 12 residues. Germline-derived CDR1 and CDR2 are SQVTM and ANQGSEA. In nucleotides, the CDR3 is TGCAGCTCGGACAGGGGGAACTATGGCTACACCTTC. Translating gives CSSDRGNYGYTF.

Turning to this clone: Sequence at one end of the junction differs from germline and may be a read error. The sample carries other DNA sequences with the same CDR3. The rearrangement links TRBV5-1 to TRBJ2-7; maybe TRBD1 (6 bases). The CDR3 runs to 14 residues. CDR1 is SGHRS and CDR2 is YFSETQ in the germline V gene. The CDR3 DNA reads as TGCGCCAGCAGCCCCAGGGGCCTCTCGAACGAGCAATACTTC. Residues: CASSPRGLSNEQYF.

V is TRBV7-3 and J is TRBJ1-1; the D gene is possibly TRBD1 (5 bases). CDR1 is SGHTA, CDR2 FQGTGA, per germline. Between the trimmed V and J ends, which lost 2 bases and 6 bases, there was a span of 13 bases. The CDR3 is 14 residues long. The CDR3 reads CASSLGLAGAEAFF. DNA for the CDR3: TGTGCCAGCAGCTTAGGGTTAGCGGGGGCTGAAGCTTTCTTT.

This clone has a handful of counts. The CDR3 loop is CASSLGALRGHQETQYF. CDR3 coding DNA: TGTGCCAGCAGCTTAGGAGCCCTCAGGGGACACCAAGAGACCCAGTACTTC. The chain employs TRBV7-8 and TRBJ2-5, with D perhaps matching TRBD1 (6 bases). Trimming stripped 1 base from V and 0 bases from J, with 15 bases between. The CDR3 consists of 17 residues. CDR1 is SGHVS and CDR2 is FQNEAQ in the germline V gene. Together with reference TRBV7-8 and TRBJ2-5, the CDR3 gives the full variable domain: GAGVSQSPRYKVAKRGQDVALRCDPISGHVSLFWYQQALGQGPEFLTYFQNEAQLDKSGLPSDRFFAERPEGSVSTLKIQRTQQEDSAVYLCASSLGALRGHQETQYFGPGTRLLVL.

This clone was observed a few times. This chain links TRBV18 with TRBJ1-6; D possibly corresponds to TRBD1 (6 bases). The CDR3 contains 15 residues. The V and J ends lost 6 bases and 10 bases respectively, with 19 bases between them. Germline CDR1 is KGHSH and CDR2 is LQKENI. CDR3 amino acids: CASSPRTEIGSPLHF. For the CDR3, the DNA is TGTGCCAGCTCCCCTCGGACAGAGATAGGCTCACCCCTCCACTTT.

V gene TRBV19 combines with J gene TRBJ1-5; 7 nucleotides match TRBD1. CDR3 length equals 13 residues. Germline values: CDR1 LNHDA, CDR2 SQIVND (reference sequence). V was clipped by 11 bases and J by 4 bases; unmatched bases: 8. CDR3 DNA: TGTGCCGGCGCCCAGGGGGGTAATCAGCCCCAGCATTTT. Its protein is CAGAQGGNQPQHF.

This clone was counted a few times. The chain combines TRBV18 with TRBJ1-5; the D gene is possibly TRBD1 (5 bases). Trimming removed 2 bases from V and 2 bases from J, with 16 bases in between. The CDR3 is 17 residues long. Germline V lookup: CDR1 KGHSH, CDR2 LQKENI. In DNA, the CDR3 is TGTGCCAGCTCACCAGGCGGCGGGGGGGTGGGCAATCAGCCCCAGCATTTT. Its protein product is CASSPGGGGVGNQPQHF.

The chain joins TRBV5-1 to TRBJ1-2; D might be TRBD1 (5 bases). The V and J ends lost 0 bases and 3 bases respectively, with 15 bases between them. Looked up from germline, CDR1 is SGHRS and CDR2 is YFSETQ. This CDR3 has 16 residues. Here the CDR3 DNA reads TGCGCCAGCAGCTTGGGTAGCAGGGTATCCGACTATGGCTACACCTTC. Encoded protein: CASSLGSRVSDYGYTF.

The rearrangement joins TRBV28 to TRBJ2-5; D is ambiguous. With 1 base removed from V and 5 bases from J, the gap between germline ends came to 11 bases. CDR1 and CDR2 from the germline V gene are MDHEN and SYDVKM. The CDR3 extends over 14 amino acids. CDR3 bases: TGTGCCAGCAGTTTATTCGCGCCGCGGGAGACCCAGTACTTC. Protein product: CASSLFAPRETQYF.

The rearrangement uses TRBV28 and TRBJ2-3, with TRBD1 identical over 10 bases. With V trimmed by 6 bases and J by 3 bases, 12 bases remained unmatched. This CDR3 spans 17 amino acids. Germline V gives CDR1 MDHEN, CDR2 SYDVKM. Here the CDR3 reads CASRGQGDGYRTDTQYF. CDR3 in DNA: TGTGCCAGCAGAGGACAGGGGGACGGGTATCGGACAGATACGCAGTATTTT.

This clone has more than one count but fewer than ten. The chain uses TRBV6-5 and TRBJ1-5; D remains ambiguous. The germline V gene has CDR1 MNHEY and CDR2 SVGAGI. V was clipped by 1 base and J by 4 bases, with 5 bases between them. CDR3 length equals 13 residues. CDR3 amino acids: CASSYYANQPQHF. For the CDR3, the DNA is TGTGCCAGCAGTTACTACGCGAATCAGCCCCAGCATTTT.